Each of the 32 T cell receptor beta chains below was sequenced from the same sample in a study of cytomegalovirus exposure and HLA in healthy donors. The assay was immunoSEQ multiplex PCR, and TCRdb's table has in-frame clones only and misses some. The sample yields some 50,000 clones, approximately 93% seen once. Sequencing was done on a sample of PBMCs. All receptors derive from a woman aged 18-29 years in good health and CMV-seronegative.

The CDR3 here is CASSLTGLYGYTF. CDR3 DNA sequence: TGTGCCAGCAGTTTGACAGGTCTTTATGGCTACACCTTC. The chain has TRBV11-3 and TRBJ1-2; D possibly corresponds to TRBD1 (6 bases). The CDR3 extends over 13 amino acids. The germline CDR1 and CDR2 sequences are SGHNT and YENEEA. With 6 bases removed from V and 5 bases from J, the gap between germline ends came to 13 bases.

The genes are TRBV7-3 and TRBJ2-2; 8 bases are shared with TRBD2. Germline lookup yields CDR1 SGHTA and CDR2 FQGTGA. Trimming cost V 3 bases and J 3 bases; bases outside gene matches: 3. This CDR3 has 15 residues. Written as DNA, the CDR3 is TGTGCCAGCAGCTTCGCGGGGGGAGACACCGGGGAGCTGTTTTTT. As protein: CASSFAGGDTGELFF.

The V call is TRBV6-4, the J call TRBJ2-5; TRBD2 aligns across 7 bases. The J call is uncertain, as TRBJ2-7 better fits the DNA end. CDR1 is MRHNA and CDR2 is SNTAGT in the germline V gene. CDR3 size: 15 residues. The CDR3 loop reads CASRSPGGLNYEQYF. Written as DNA, the CDR3 is TGTGCCAGCAGATCACCGGGGGGACTAAACTACGAGCAGTACTTC.

J is TRBJ2-2 and V is TRBV6-1; D not certain. The germline gives CDR1 MNHNS, CDR2 SASEGT. Between the trimmed V and J ends, which lost 2 bases and 0 bases, there was a span of 7 bases. This CDR3 region has 15 residues. The CDR3 DNA sequence: TGTGCCAGCAGTGAACTACGGGCGAACACCGGGGAGCTGTTTTTT. Protein sequence: CASSELRANTGELFF.

The CDR3 bases are TGTGCCAGCAGTCAAGACAGGGTGAATCAGCCCCAGCATTTT. It is translated as CASSQDRVNQPQHF. V and J are TRBV7-2 and TRBJ1-5; TRBD1 matches 7 bases. The CDR3 is 14 amino acids. V was pared by 6 bases and J by 4 bases, with 6 bases of the junction left unmatched. The germline V gene encodes CDR1 SGHTA and CDR2 FQGNSA.

DNA of the CDR3: TGTGCCAGCAGCTTAGGAGGGACAGGAAGGGACTACACCTTC. This gives the protein CASSLGGTGRDYTF. The chain joins TRBV7-2 to TRBJ1-2; 8 bases line up with TRBD1. The CDR3 extends over 14 amino acids. Germline lookup yields CDR1 SGHTA and CDR2 FQGNSA. V gave up 1 base and J gave up 10 bases; unmatched junction bases: 8.

In its sample, this clone was seen once. The chain has TRBV11-2 and TRBJ1-2; TRBD1 might be the D (5 bases). The CDR3 extends over 16 amino acids. The germline gives CDR1 SGHAT, CDR2 FQNNGV. V lost 2 bases to trimming and J lost 3 bases, with 16 bases between them. CDR3 DNA: TGTGCCAGCAGCTTAATGTCAGGGCCCGATGACTATGGCTACACCTTC. Translating gives CASSLMSGPDDYGYTF.

The chain employs TRBV2 and TRBJ2-3; 11 bases are a match to TRBD2. Looked up from germline, CDR1 is SNHLY and CDR2 is FYNNEI. V was clipped by 5 bases and J by 0 bases; unmatched bases: 4. The CDR3 has 16 residues. The CDR3 loop reads CASSQGLAASTDTQYF. The CDR3 DNA sequence: TGTGCCAGCAGTCAGGGACTAGCGGCTAGCACAGATACGCAGTATTTT.

The J gene is TRBJ2-6, the V gene TRBV18; possible D gene TRBD1, 6 bases. This CDR3 is built from 20 residues. V shed 5 bases and J shed 2 bases, with 25 bases lying between them. Germline V gene data show CDR1 as KGHSH and CDR2 as LQKENI. CDR3 protein: CASSSENRVIRIPGANVLTF. The DNA of the CDR3 is TGTGCCAGCTCATCCGAGAACAGGGTTATAAGGATACCTGGGGCCAACGTCCTGACTTTC.

The chain carries TRBV5-4 and TRBJ2-5, with 8 bases aligning to TRBD2. With V trimmed by 4 bases and J by 5 bases, 10 bases remained unmatched. Per germline, CDR1 SGHNT and CDR2 YYREEE (reference sequence). The CDR3 consists of 15 residues. Written as DNA, the CDR3 is TGTGCCAGCAGCGGTGGACTAGCAGCATCGGAGACCCAGTACTTC. Translation: CASSGGLAASETQYF.

The J gene is TRBJ1-1, the V gene TRBV5-4, with 8 bases identical to TRBD1. CDR3 length equals 15 residues. Germline CDR1 is SGHNT and CDR2 is YYREEE (reference sequence). With V trimmed by 4 bases and J by 4 bases, 9 bases remained unmatched. DNA of the CDR3: TGTGCCAGCAGCGCGCGACAGGGGTTGATCACTGAAGCTTTCTTT. It specifies CASSARQGLITEAFF.

The genes are TRBV5-1 and TRBJ2-5; 8 bases are shared with TRBD1. The CDR3 has 16 amino acids. The germline V gene encodes CDR1 SGHRS and CDR2 YFSETQ. J gave up 0 bases and V 0 bases, and 4 bases lay outside the gene matches. The CDR3 loop is CASSLALTGDQETQYF. The CDR3, as DNA: TGCGCCAGCAGCTTGGCCTTGACAGGGGACCAAGAGACCCAGTACTTC.

The chain couples TRBV7-7 to TRBJ2-3; D perhaps matches TRBD2 (5 bases). Germline loops: CDR1 SSHAT, CDR2 FNYEAQ (reference sequence). Trimming stripped 5 bases from V and 9 bases from J, with 15 bases between. CDR3 length equals 13 residues. The chain's CDR3 is CASSGGILGTQYF. Written as DNA, the CDR3 is TGTGCCAGCAGCGGAGGTATCCTGGGGACGCAGTATTTT.

The rearrangement uses TRBV28 and TRBJ2-6; tentative D call: TRBD2 (5 bases). CDR3 size: 16 residues. Germline CDR1 and CDR2: MDHEN and SYDVKM. V lost 5 bases and J lost 0, with 11 bases in between. The DNA for the CDR3 is TGTGCCAGCAGTCCCGACACTAGCTCTGGGGCCAACGTCCTGACTTTC. Translating gives CASSPDTSSGANVLTF.

The V gene is TRBV19, the J gene TRBJ2-7; 8 bases match TRBD1. V lost 5 bases and J lost 3; bases outside the gene matches: 6. CDR3 length equals 14 residues. Looked up from germline, CDR1 is LNHDA and CDR2 is SQIVND (reference sequence). The CDR3 sequence is CASSPGTGGYEQYV. The CDR3 coding sequence is TGTGCCAGTAGTCCCGGGACAGGAGGCTACGAGCAGTACGTC.

V gene TRBV6-5 combines with J gene TRBJ1-4; D unclear. This CDR3 spans 12 amino acids. Trimming took off 6 bases at V and 6 bases at J, with 8 bases between the two ends. CDR1 is MNHEY, CDR2 SVGAGI, per germline. The CDR3: CASSSPDEKLFF. In DNA, the CDR3 is TGTGCCAGCAGCTCCCCCGATGAAAAACTGTTTTTT.

The rearrangement uses TRBV19 and TRBJ2-7, with a tentative D call TRBD1 (5 bases). The CDR3 spans 12 residues. Germline V gives CDR1 LNHDA, CDR2 SQIVND (reference sequence). CDR3 region: CASTRRGRRWSV. Written as DNA, the CDR3 is TGTGCCAGTACGAGAAGGGGCAGGAGATGGTCCGTC.

The chain is built from TRBV10-3 and TRBJ2-1, with 13 bases lining up with TRBD2. The germline V gene encodes CDR1 ENHRY and CDR2 SYGVKD. The CDR3 spans 14 residues. V shed 6 bases and J 7 bases; nucleotides not matched to a gene: 3. The CDR3 here is CAIRLAGGRNEQFF. CDR3 in DNA: TGTGCCATCAGACTAGCGGGGGGGCGGAATGAGCAGTTCTTC.

This chain joins TRBV2 and TRBJ2-7, with TRBD1 as a possible D gene (6 bases). Germline V gene data show CDR1 as SNHLY and CDR2 as FYNNEI. Between the trimmed V and J ends, which lost 2 bases and 5 bases, there was a span of 10 bases. The CDR3 covers 13 residues. CDR3 DNA sequence: TGTGCCAGCAGTGAACAGGGGATGAACGAGCAGTACTTC. It codes for CASSEQGMNEQYF.

The chain is built from TRBV7-9 and TRBJ2-2; 9 bases map to TRBD1. The germline V gene encodes CDR1 SEHNR and CDR2 FQNEAQ (reference sequence). CDR3 length: 17 amino acids. V shed 5 bases, J shed 4 bases, and the junction held 11 bases outside the gene matches. The CDR3 bases are TGTGCCAGCAGCCCACCGGACAGGGGTCGCGGCACCGGGGAGCTGTTTTTT. Translated: CASSPPDRGRGTGELFF.

The rearrangement joins TRBV19 to TRBJ1-5; D may be TRBD1 (6 bases). CDR1 and CDR2 (germline): LNHDA, SQIVND (reference sequence). This CDR3 is 15 amino acids long. V shed 5 bases and J shed 7 bases, with 18 bases lying between them. CDR3 sequence reads: CASSVYRDILQPQHF. Written as DNA, the CDR3 is TGTGCCAGTAGTGTATACAGGGATATATTACAGCCCCAGCATTTT.

This chain links TRBV7-2 with TRBJ2-7; possibly TRBD2 for D (6 bases). The CDR3 is made up of 13 amino acids. The germline V gene encodes CDR1 SGHTA and CDR2 FQGNSA. Trimming removed 7 bases from V and 2 bases from J, with 12 bases in between. Here the CDR3 reads CASTRLETYEQYF. The CDR3 DNA follows: TGTGCCAGCACCCGACTAGAAACCTACGAGCAGTACTTC.

For the CDR3, the DNA is TGTGCCAGTATTAGGGGCTTGAACACTGAAGCTTTCTTT. Translating gives CASIRGLNTEAFF. The V and J genes are TRBV19 and TRBJ1-1; D is possibly TRBD1 (5 bases). Per germline, CDR1 LNHDA and CDR2 SQIVND (reference sequence). The CDR3 loop spans 13 amino acids. The V end lost 7 bases, the J end lost 0 bases, and 9 bases lay between the germline ends.

The gene calls are TRBV27 and TRBJ2-1; 8 nucleotides line up with TRBD1. The CDR3 is 15 residues long. Unmatched junction bases numbered 9, after V lost 4 bases and J lost 7 bases. CDR1 and CDR2 (germline): MNHEY, SMNVEV (reference sequence). Here the CDR3 reads CASSYPGGGRNEQFF. The CDR3 DNA is TGTGCCAGCAGTTACCCAGGGGGCGGTCGGAATGAGCAGTTCTTC.

The chain is built from TRBV2 and TRBJ2-6; D unclear. The CDR3 runs 15 residues. Germline CDR1 and CDR2: SNHLY and FYNNEI. V was trimmed by 9 bases and J by 0 bases, leaving 12 bases between them. The CDR3 coding sequence is TGTGCCAGTAACAGCCCCTACTCTGGGGCCAACGTCCTGACTTTC. Its protein product is CASNSPYSGANVLTF. Supplemented by reference TRBV2 and TRBJ2-6, the full variable domain reads EPEVTQTPSHQVTQMGQEVILRCVPISNHLYFYWYRQILGQKVEFLVSFYNNEISEKSEIFDDQFSVERPDGSNFTLKIRSTKLEDSAMYFCASNSPYSGANVLTFGAGSRLTVL.

This clone came up once. The chain carries TRBV6-5 and TRBJ2-2, with D possibly TRBD2 on 7 matching bases. V was cut by 2 bases and J by 3 bases, with 10 bases left in between. Per germline, CDR1 MNHEY and CDR2 SVGAGI. This CDR3 comprises 15 residues. The CDR3 coding sequence is TGTGCCAGCAGTTACGGGGGGGGCTACACCGGGGAGCTGTTTTTT. Translation: CASSYGGGYTGELFF.

V usage is TRBV5-1 and J usage is TRBJ2-1; 10 bases map to TRBD2. The CDR3 totals 15 residues. V lost 2 bases to trimming and J lost 13 bases; unmatched junction nucleotides: 12. CDR1 is SGHRS, CDR2 YFSETQ, per germline. The CDR3 sequence: CASSLPLEAGGRQFF. The CDR3 nucleotides read TGCGCCAGCAGCTTACCCCTGGAAGCGGGAGGGCGACAGTTCTTC.

The chain couples TRBV5-6 to TRBJ2-1; the D is unclear. Deletions cut 2 bases from V and 5 bases from J, with 5 bases between. The CDR3 has 12 amino acids. CDR1 is SGHDT, CDR2 YYEEEE, per germline. In DNA form, the CDR3 reads TGTGCCAGCAGCTTATCAGACAATGAGCAGTTCTTC. Translated: CASSLSDNEQFF.

The chain recombines TRBV5-4 with TRBJ1-1; possible D gene TRBD1, 6 bases. The CDR3 has 15 residues. With 4 bases removed from V and 6 bases from J, the gap between germline ends came to 19 bases. The germline V gene encodes CDR1 SGHNT and CDR2 YYREEE (reference sequence). CDR3 sequence reads: CASSATQGRLAEAFF. The CDR3 DNA sequence: TGTGCCAGCAGCGCCACACAGGGCAGGCTGGCTGAAGCTTTCTTT.

The rearrangement uses TRBV9 and TRBJ2-1, with 10 bases aligning to TRBD2. Germline V lookup: CDR1 SGDLS, CDR2 YYNGEE. The CDR3 has 15 residues. J gave up 9 bases and V 4 bases, and 10 bases lay outside the gene matches. CDR3: CASSPPAGGLTEQFF. For the CDR3, the DNA is TGTGCCAGCAGCCCTCCAGCGGGAGGGCTAACTGAGCAGTTCTTC.

This rearrangement joins TRBV27 to TRBJ2-1; 12 nucleotides agree with TRBD2. V lost 2 bases and J lost 10; bases outside the gene matches: 9. The germline CDR1 and CDR2 sequences are MNHEY and SMNVEV (reference sequence). This CDR3 contains 16 residues. CDR3 amino acids: CASSLERTSGIREQFF. The DNA for the CDR3 is TGTGCCAGCAGTTTAGAGCGGACTAGCGGGATTAGGGAGCAGTTCTTC.

The chain recombines TRBV7-9 with TRBJ2-5; D may be TRBD2 (6 bases). Germline lookup yields CDR1 SEHNR and CDR2 FQNEAQ (reference sequence). V was shortened by 5 bases and J by 4 bases, with 11 bases between the two germline ends. This CDR3 has 13 amino acids. CDR3 protein: CASSPGLGETQYF. The CDR3 nucleotides are TGTGCCAGCAGCCCGGGACTCGGAGAGACCCAGTACTTC.